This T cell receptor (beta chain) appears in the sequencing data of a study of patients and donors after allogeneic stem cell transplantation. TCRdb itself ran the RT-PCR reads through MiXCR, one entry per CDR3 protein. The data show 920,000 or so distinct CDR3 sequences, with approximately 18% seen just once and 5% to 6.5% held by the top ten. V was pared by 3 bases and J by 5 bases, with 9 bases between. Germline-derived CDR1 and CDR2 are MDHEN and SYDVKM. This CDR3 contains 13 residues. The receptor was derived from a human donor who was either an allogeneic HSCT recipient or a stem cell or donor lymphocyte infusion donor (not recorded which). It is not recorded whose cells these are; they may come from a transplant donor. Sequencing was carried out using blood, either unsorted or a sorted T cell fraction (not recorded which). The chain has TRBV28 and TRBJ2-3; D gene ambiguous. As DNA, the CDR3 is TGTGCCAGCAGTTTCCGGAGACAAGATACGCAGTATTTT. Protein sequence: CASSFRRQDTQYF.